Presented here are 31 T cell receptor beta chains from one specimen sequenced in a study of blood T cell repertoires in COVID-19. The method was immunoSEQ multiplex PCR; TCRdb's version includes in-frame clones alone and lacks a portion of them. The data contain over 250,000 clones, roughly 85% of them singletons. The sequencing input was peripheral blood. These receptors were collected from a woman in her sixties or seventies with acute or convalescent COVID-19.

The rearrangement links TRBV18 to TRBJ2-7, with unresolved D. With 2 bases removed from V and 4 bases from J, the gap between germline ends came to 9 bases. This CDR3 has 13 amino acids. From germline, CDR1 is KGHSH and CDR2 LQKENI. The CDR3 region is CASSPDSEYEQYF. The CDR3 nucleotides are TGTGCCAGCTCACCAGATTCAGAATACGAGCAGTACTTC.

The chain joins TRBV27 to TRBJ1-1, with 7 bases that match TRBD1. Trimming at V came to 3 bases and at J to 3 bases, leaving 13 bases not matched to a gene. Germline CDR1 and CDR2: MNHEY and SMNVEV (reference sequence). There are 17 residues in the CDR3. The CDR3 bases are TGTGCCAGCAGTTTCCGTAGAAGCCGGGACAGCTACACTGAAGCTTTCTTT. Translating gives CASSFRRSRDSYTEAFF.

The CDR3 DNA follows: TGTGCCAGCAGCCAAGTAGGGGGCAGGGGGATCTACGAGCAGTACTTC. This encodes CASSQVGGRGIYEQYF. This chain joins TRBV3-1 (or the pseudogene TRBV3-2) and TRBJ2-7; the match to TRBD1 covers 7 bases. The germline V gene encodes CDR1 LGHDT and CDR2 YNNKEL (reference sequence). The junction had 9 bases not matched to a gene; V was cut back by 1 base and J by 3 bases. The CDR3 is made up of 16 amino acids.

This clone was seen a handful of times. The CDR3 DNA follows: TGCGCCAGCAGCTTGGCCCAGGGCTGGACTGAAGCTTTCTTT. Its protein is CASSLAQGWTEAFF. This rearrangement joins TRBV5-1 to TRBJ1-1; tentative D call: TRBD1 (5 bases). Germline V lookup: CDR1 SGHRS, CDR2 YFSETQ. This CDR3 has 14 residues. V shed 0 bases and J shed 5 bases, with 11 bases lying between them.

The V call is TRBV11-1, the J call TRBJ2-3; D may be TRBD2 (5 bases). Germline values: CDR1 SGHAT, CDR2 FQDESV (reference sequence). This CDR3 is 11 amino acids long. The V end was cut by 6 bases, the J end by 6 bases, with 7 bases between. CDR3 loop: CASRGGDTQYF. The CDR3 DNA sequence: TGTGCCAGCAGAGGCGGGGATACGCAGTATTTT.

Written as DNA, the CDR3 is TGTGCCACCAGTGAGGCCGGGACACCCAAAGAGACCCAGTACTTC. It is translated as CATSEAGTPKETQYF. The rearrangement uses TRBV24-1 and TRBJ2-5, with D tentatively TRBD1 (6 bases). In germline, CDR1 is KGHDR, CDR2 SFDVKD. V was shortened by 4 bases and J by 3 bases, with 14 bases between the two germline ends. The CDR3 extends over 15 amino acids.

The V gene is TRBV6-5, the J gene TRBJ1-1; no reliable D call. Trimming cost V 7 bases and J 0 bases, with 15 bases left between them. The germline V gene has CDR1 MNHEY and CDR2 SVGAGI. The CDR3 runs 15 residues. The chain's CDR3 is CASMMRSLMNTEAFF. Written as DNA, the CDR3 is TGTGCCAGCATGATGAGAAGCTTAATGAACACTGAAGCTTTCTTT.

The V call is TRBV6-5, the J call TRBJ1-3; D ambiguous. The CDR3 sequence is 13 residues long. Trimming pared 7 bases from V and 3 bases from J, leaving 10 bases between. Per the germline V gene, CDR1 is MNHEY and CDR2 is SVGAGI. CDR3 protein: CASTWGVGNTIYF. CDR3 coding DNA: TGTGCCAGCACATGGGGAGTTGGAAACACCATATATTTT.

The chain links TRBV24-1 to TRBJ1-1, with D possibly matching TRBD1 (6 bases). Trimming shortened V by 5 bases and J by 5 bases, and 8 bases separated the two germline ends. Per germline, CDR1 KGHDR and CDR2 SFDVKD. The CDR3 loop spans 12 amino acids. In nucleotides, the CDR3 is TGTGCCACCAGTGCTAGGGGGACTGAAGCTTTCTTT. Translated, it gives CATSARGTEAFF.

The CDR3 spells CSVVTHTGGSYNEQFF. CDR3 nucleotide sequence: TGCAGCGTTGTGACTCATACAGGGGGCTCCTACAATGAGCAGTTCTTC. The V gene is TRBV29-1, the J gene TRBJ2-1; 8 bases match TRBD1. The ends lost 4 bases at V and 0 bases at J; junction bases unmatched: 8. Germline V CDR1 and CDR2: SQVTM, ANQGSEA. This CDR3 has 16 amino acids.

This chain joins TRBV30 and TRBJ2-7; 8 bases line up with TRBD2. CDR1 and CDR2 from the germline V gene are GTSNPN and SVGIG (reference sequence). J was trimmed by 7 bases and V by 0 bases; bases with no gene match: 8. This CDR3 comprises 14 residues. The CDR3 DNA reads as TGTGCCTGGAGTGTATTAGCGGGAAGGCGGGAGCAGTACTTC. It codes for CAWSVLAGRREQYF.

The chain employs TRBV20-1 and TRBJ2-5, with 11 bases fitting TRBD1. CDR1 DFQATT and CDR2 SNEGSKA come from the germline V gene (reference sequence). Losses at the gene ends were 3 bases for V and 5 bases for J; bases not matched to a gene: 5. This CDR3 contains 14 residues. The CDR3 bases are TGCAGTGCTAGTAGGGACAGGGGGAGTGAGACCCAGTACTTC. Its protein is CSASRDRGSETQYF.

Note on this clone: This sample includes further DNA sequences coding for the same CDR3. This chain connects TRBV5-1 to TRBJ2-5, with 8 bases matching TRBD1. V lost 2 bases, J lost 2 bases, and 5 bases stayed unmatched. The CDR3 contains 15 residues. Germline V gene data show CDR1 as SGHRS and CDR2 as YFSETQ. The CDR3 DNA reads as TGCGCCAGCAGCTTAGTTACAGGGGGACAAGAGACCCAGTACTTC. Translated, it gives CASSLVTGGQETQYF.

V and J are TRBV12-3 or TRBV12-4 and TRBJ1-1, with no clear D. This CDR3 has 12 amino acids. Trimming removed 1 base at V and 10 bases at J, with 10 bases between. CDR3 sequence reads: CASSLVSRGAFF. Written as DNA, the CDR3 is TGTGCCAGCAGTTTAGTCAGCCGGGGAGCTTTCTTT.

The genes are TRBV2 and TRBJ1-1; D possibly corresponds to TRBD1 (5 bases). Looked up from germline, CDR1 is SNHLY and CDR2 is FYNNEI. V lost 8 bases, J lost 1 base, and 8 bases lay in between. This CDR3 spans 12 amino acids. This CDR3 is CASGAENTEAFF. In DNA, the CDR3 is TGTGCCAGCGGGGCGGAGAACACTGAAGCTTTCTTT.

V and J are TRBV21-1 and TRBJ1-6; the table assigns TRBD1, which was not confirmed against the DNA. TRBV21-1 is marked as a pseudogene. The CDR3 has 18 residues. The CDR3 is CASSSHLKHRGGNSPLHF. The CDR3 DNA follows: TGTGCCAGCAGCTCGCATCTTAAGCACAGGGGGGGAAATTCACCCCTCCACTTT.

Written as DNA, the CDR3 is TGTGCCGCTGGCGGTAGGCGGGGGGGCGGAGATACGCAGTATTTT. It specifies CAAGGRRGGGDTQYF. The chain couples TRBV11-2 to TRBJ2-3; 9 bases fit TRBD2. The J segment lost 5 bases and the V segment lost 11 bases, leaving 14 bases of the junction unmatched. The CDR3 is made up of 15 amino acids. CDR1 SGHAT and CDR2 FQNNGV come from the germline V gene.

The rearrangement joins TRBV28 to TRBJ1-2; TRBD1 is a possible D gene (5 bases). In germline, CDR1 is MDHEN, CDR2 SYDVKM. The CDR3 has 13 amino acids. Trimming shortened V by 3 bases and J by 8 bases, and 13 bases separated the two germline ends. This CDR3 reads CASSFKDIRGYTF. CDR3 in DNA: TGTGCCAGCAGTTTCAAGGACATTAGAGGCTACACCTTC.

The chain has TRBV7-2 and TRBJ2-5; the D gene is possibly TRBD2 (5 bases). The CDR3 consists of 14 residues. Looked up from germline, CDR1 is SGHTA and CDR2 is FQGNSA. The V end lost 6 bases, the J end lost 4 bases, and 15 bases lay between the germline ends. The CDR3: CASSPGRAGETQYF. DNA of the CDR3: TGTGCCAGCAGTCCCGGACGGGCGGGAGAGACCCAGTACTTC. The whole variable domain, filled in from reference TRBV7-2 and TRBJ2-5, reads GAGVSQSPSNKVTEKGKDVELRCDPISGHTALYWYRQSLGQGLEFLIYFQGNSAPDKSGLPSDRFSAERTGGSVSTLTIQRTQQEDSAVYLCASSPGRAGETQYFGPGTRLLVL.

This chain joins TRBV10-3 and TRBJ2-7; D remains ambiguous. Germline V lookup: CDR1 ENHRY, CDR2 SYGVKD. Trimming took off 3 bases at V and 1 base at J, with 13 bases between the two ends. There are 15 residues in the CDR3. The chain's CDR3 is CAISDPPIMSYEQYF. The CDR3 DNA reads as TGTGCCATCAGTGATCCTCCTATTATGTCCTACGAGCAGTACTTC.

The CDR3 protein is CASSPTSGGGGNTIYF. The CDR3 DNA is TGTGCCAGCAGCCCAACGTCGGGGGGAGGAGGAAACACCATATATTTT. The chain carries TRBV5-4 and TRBJ1-3, with D possibly being TRBD1 (5 bases). CDR1 is SGHNT, CDR2 YYREEE, per germline (reference sequence). Trimming shortened V by 4 bases and J by 4 bases, and 18 bases separated the two germline ends. The CDR3 is made up of 16 amino acids.

This rearrangement joins TRBV2 to TRBJ2-7, with D possibly TRBD2 on 6 matching bases. V was shortened by 6 bases and J by 6 bases, with 9 bases between the two germline ends. CDR3 size: 11 residues. Germline CDR1 is SNHLY and CDR2 is FYNNEI. CDR3 nucleotide sequence: TGTGCCAGCAGCGGGACTTTCGAGCAGTACTTC. Its translation is CASSGTFEQYF.

The rearrangement uses TRBV28 and TRBJ1-1; the match to TRBD1 covers 10 bases. The CDR3 sequence is 17 residues long. CDR1 and CDR2 (germline): MDHEN, SYDVKM. With V trimmed by 11 bases and J by 10 bases, 25 bases remained unmatched. As DNA, the CDR3 is TGTGCCGCCCACCCCTTACCGGGACAGGGGAATTCGTACGGAGCTTTCTTT. Translating gives CAAHPLPGQGNSYGAFF.

The J gene is TRBJ2-7, the V gene TRBV19; maybe TRBD1 (6 bases). CDR1 LNHDA and CDR2 SQIVND come from the germline V gene (reference sequence). V shed 2 bases and J shed 0 bases, with 14 bases lying between them. The CDR3 has 16 residues. CDR3 protein: CASSISFGQSSYEQYF. In DNA, the CDR3 is TGTGCCAGTAGTATAAGCTTCGGACAGAGCTCCTACGAGCAGTACTTC.

The chain uses TRBV5-1 and TRBJ2-4; 7 nucleotides agree with TRBD2. Germline values: CDR1 SGHRS, CDR2 YFSETQ. With V trimmed by 3 bases and J by 0 bases, 6 bases remained unmatched. This CDR3 is built from 16 residues. The CDR3 nucleotides read TGCGCCAGCAGCTCCGGTGGCGGGGGAGCCAAAAACATTCAGTACTTC. Protein sequence: CASSSGGGGAKNIQYF.

The chain uses TRBV6-5 and TRBJ1-2, with D perhaps TRBD1 (6 bases). CDR1 is MNHEY, CDR2 SVGAGI, per germline. This CDR3 has 11 amino acids. V shed 11 bases and J shed 8 bases, with 15 bases lying between them. Here the CDR3 reads CASGGGDGYTF. The CDR3 region has the DNA TGTGCCTCAGGCGGGGGCGACGGCTACACCTTC.

The gene calls are TRBV30 and TRBJ1-2, with 8 bases fitting TRBD1. The CDR3 covers 12 residues. Losses at the gene ends were 7 bases for V and 8 bases for J; bases not matched to a gene: 9. The germline gives CDR1 GTSNPN, CDR2 SVGIG (reference sequence). As DNA, the CDR3 is TGTGCCTCCCTCCAGGGGGCACACGGCTACACCTTC. Encoded protein: CASLQGAHGYTF.

The J gene is TRBJ1-5, the V gene TRBV6-5; possibly TRBD1 for D (5 bases). The CDR3 extends over 13 amino acids. Germline V gene data show CDR1 as MNHEY and CDR2 as SVGAGI. V shed 4 bases and J shed 6 bases, with 10 bases lying between them. The CDR3 loop is CASSLYRSQPQHF. In DNA form, the CDR3 reads TGTGCCAGCAGTTTGTACAGGAGTCAGCCCCAGCATTTT.

The genes are TRBV7-2 and TRBJ2-7; tentatively, D is TRBD1 (6 bases). This CDR3 spans 15 amino acids. V gave up 3 bases and J gave up 5 bases, with 17 bases separating them. Looked up from germline, CDR1 is SGHTA and CDR2 is FQGNSA. The CDR3 region is CASSFSYEGVHEQYF. The CDR3, as DNA: TGTGCCAGCAGCTTTTCGTATGAGGGGGTACACGAGCAGTACTTC.

The count of this clone is one. The V gene is TRBV18, the J gene TRBJ1-1; possibly TRBD1 for D (6 bases). This CDR3 comprises 15 residues. Germline V gene data show CDR1 as KGHSH and CDR2 as LQKENI. Trimming removed 6 bases at V and 1 base at J, with 15 bases between. The CDR3 DNA reads as TGTGCCAGCTCCGCAAGCGGGGGGGCGAACACTGAAGCTTTCTTT. Protein sequence: CASSASGGANTEAFF.

The chain uses TRBV6-5 and TRBJ2-7; the match to TRBD1 covers 8 bases. The CDR3 consists of 12 residues. J lost 6 bases, V lost 6 bases, and 4 bases had no gene match. From germline, CDR1 is MNHEY and CDR2 SVGAGI. As DNA, the CDR3 is TGTGCCAGCAGACAGGGGGACGGCGAGCAGTACTTC. Translating gives CASRQGDGEQYF.